The entry below describes one T cell receptor beta chain. The J segment lost 2 bases and the V segment lost 6 bases, leaving 22 bases of the junction unmatched. Germline values: CDR1 KGHDR, CDR2 SFDVKD. This CDR3 has 21 residues. Building the TCR beta libraries relied on iRepertoire HTBI primers, and CDR3 regions underwent Arm-PCR. Authors' methods: The samples yielded fewer than 75 TRBV and roughly 15 TRBJ segments. One entry per CDR3 protein results from TCRdb running MiXCR on the multiplex PCR reads. The authors' filters were not applied to this entry. Of over 650,000 distinct CDR3 sequences in the sample, approximately 31% were seen once. The time point is: persistent/refractory GD, antithyroid drugs over 5 years with positive TRAb. TCR sequences were obtained from RNA taken from PBMCs. This record comes from a study of regulatory T cells in long-lasting Graves disease.

This chain connects TRBV24-1 to TRBJ2-3; TRBD2 matches at 10 bases. Sequenced here: peripheral blood mononuclear cells (PBMCs), sampled when the disease was refractory, from a patient treated with antithyroid drugs. This clonotype was sampled from a female donor with Graves disease. The CDR3 DNA is TGTGCCACCAGTAGAGGGAAAAATGGAGGGGGCGGACTAGCGGACACAGATACGCAGTATTTT. It yields the protein CATSRGKNGGGGLADTDTQYF.